The entry below gives a single TCR beta chain sequence along with its context. Antigen: not known. It was by quantitative 5'-RACE with molecular barcodes that TCR beta libraries were made. In TCRdb, the 5' RACE reads were re-called with MiXCR into one record per CDR3 protein. The sample holds roughly 230,000 distinct CDR3 sequences, 15% to 20% seen once. This specimen belongs to a study of CD8 T cells in ankylosing spondylitis. Notes on the study in general: A TCR beta motif of several highly homologous variants seemed to mark ankylosing spondylitis blood.

Germline V gene sequence: CDR1 SGDLS, CDR2 YYNGEE. The length of the CDR3 is 15 residues. Trimming cost V 0 bases and J 5 bases, with 13 bases left between them. V usage is TRBV9 and J usage is TRBJ2-3, with D uncertain. The TCR comes from a male donor with ankylosing spondylitis or in good health (not recorded which). The sequencing sample was made of blood, either unsorted or a sorted T cell fraction (not recorded which). The CDR3 DNA reads as TGTGCCAGCAGCGTAGGAACAGTCATAGGAGATACGCAGTATTTT. Protein product: CASSVGTVIGDTQYF.